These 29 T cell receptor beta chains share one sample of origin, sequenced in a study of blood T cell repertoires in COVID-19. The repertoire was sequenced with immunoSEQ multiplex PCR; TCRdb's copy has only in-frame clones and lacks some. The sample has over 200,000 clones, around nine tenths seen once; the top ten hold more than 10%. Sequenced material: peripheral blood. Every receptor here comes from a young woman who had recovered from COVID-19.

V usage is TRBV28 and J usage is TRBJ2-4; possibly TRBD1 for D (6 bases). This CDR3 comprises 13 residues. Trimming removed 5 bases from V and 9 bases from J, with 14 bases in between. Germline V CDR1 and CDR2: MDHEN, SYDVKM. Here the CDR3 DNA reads TGTGCCAGCAGTCGAGGAACAGGGAGCATTCAGTACTTC. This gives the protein CASSRGTGSIQYF. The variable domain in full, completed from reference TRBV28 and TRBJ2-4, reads DVKVTQSSRYLVKRTGEKVFLECVQDMDHENMFWYRQDPGLGLRLIYFSYDVKMKEKGDIPEGYSVSREKKERFSLILESASTNQTSMYLCASSRGTGSIQYFGAGTRLSVL.

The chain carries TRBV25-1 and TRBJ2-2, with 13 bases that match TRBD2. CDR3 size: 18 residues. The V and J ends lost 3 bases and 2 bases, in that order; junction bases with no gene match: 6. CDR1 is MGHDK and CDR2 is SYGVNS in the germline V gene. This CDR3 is CASSDPGLAGRNTGELFF. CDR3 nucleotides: TGTGCCAGCAGTGACCCGGGACTAGCGGGGAGAAACACCGGGGAGCTGTTTTTT.

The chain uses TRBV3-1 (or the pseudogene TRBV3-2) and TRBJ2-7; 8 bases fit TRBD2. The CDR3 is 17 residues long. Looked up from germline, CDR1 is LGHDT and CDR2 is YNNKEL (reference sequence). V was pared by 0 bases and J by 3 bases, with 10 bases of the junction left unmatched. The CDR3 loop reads CASSQENLGGRHYEQYF. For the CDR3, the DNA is TGTGCCAGCAGCCAAGAAAATCTCGGCGGGAGGCACTACGAGCAGTACTTC.

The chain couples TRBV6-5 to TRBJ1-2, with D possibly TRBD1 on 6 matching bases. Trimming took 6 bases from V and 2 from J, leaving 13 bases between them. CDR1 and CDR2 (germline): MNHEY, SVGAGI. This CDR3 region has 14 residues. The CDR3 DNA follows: TGTGCCAGCAGCCGCCTCACAGGGAACTATGGCTACACCTTC. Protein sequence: CASSRLTGNYGYTF.

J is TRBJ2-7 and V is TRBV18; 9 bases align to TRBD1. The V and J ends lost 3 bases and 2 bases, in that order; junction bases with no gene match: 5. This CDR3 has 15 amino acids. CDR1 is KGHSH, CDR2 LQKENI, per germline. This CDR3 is CASSPGTGRTYEQYF. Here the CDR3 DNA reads TGTGCCAGCTCACCCGGGACAGGGAGGACCTACGAGCAGTACTTC.

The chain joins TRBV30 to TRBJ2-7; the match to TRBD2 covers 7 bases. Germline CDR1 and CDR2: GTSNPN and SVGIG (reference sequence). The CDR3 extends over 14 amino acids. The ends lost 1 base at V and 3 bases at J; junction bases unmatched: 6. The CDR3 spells CAWSEAGGSYEQYF. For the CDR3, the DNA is TGTGCCTGGAGTGAGGCTGGCGGGAGCTACGAGCAGTACTTC.

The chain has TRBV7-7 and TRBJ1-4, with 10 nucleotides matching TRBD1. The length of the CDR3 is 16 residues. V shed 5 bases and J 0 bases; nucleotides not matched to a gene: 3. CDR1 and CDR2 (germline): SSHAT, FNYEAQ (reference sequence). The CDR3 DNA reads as TGTGCCAGCAGCCCCGGGACAGGGGCAACTAATGAAAAACTGTTTTTT. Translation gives CASSPGTGATNEKLFF.

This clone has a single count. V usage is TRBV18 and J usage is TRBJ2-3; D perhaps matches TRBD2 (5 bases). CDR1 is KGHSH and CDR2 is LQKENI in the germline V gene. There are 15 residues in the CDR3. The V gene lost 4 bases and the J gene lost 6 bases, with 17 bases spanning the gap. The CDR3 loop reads CASSLGLVGMDTQYF. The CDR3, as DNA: TGTGCCAGCTCACTCGGACTCGTAGGTATGGATACGCAGTATTTT.

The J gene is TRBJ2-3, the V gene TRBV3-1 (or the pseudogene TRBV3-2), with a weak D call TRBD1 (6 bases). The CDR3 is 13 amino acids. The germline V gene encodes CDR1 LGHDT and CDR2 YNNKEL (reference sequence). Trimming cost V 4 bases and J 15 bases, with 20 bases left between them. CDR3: CASSRPPTGAPYF. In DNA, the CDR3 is TGTGCCAGCAGCCGTCCTCCGACAGGCGCCCCATATTTT.

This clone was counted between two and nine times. CDR3 bases: TGTGCCAGCAGTTACCACACTCCAGGGATTGACTATGGCTACACCTTC. This sequence encodes CASSYHTPGIDYGYTF. The V and J genes are TRBV6-5 and TRBJ1-2, with a tentative D call TRBD1 (5 bases). This CDR3 is 16 amino acids long. Germline values: CDR1 MNHEY, CDR2 SVGAGI. V was pared by 2 bases and J by 3 bases, with 16 bases between.

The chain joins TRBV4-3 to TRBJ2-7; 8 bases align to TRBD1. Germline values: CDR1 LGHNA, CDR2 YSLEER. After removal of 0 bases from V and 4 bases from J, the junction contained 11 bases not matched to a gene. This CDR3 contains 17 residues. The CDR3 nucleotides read TGCGCCAGCAGCCAAGATTTCGTCTTAACAGGGGGGTACGAGCAGTACTTC. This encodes CASSQDFVLTGGYEQYF.

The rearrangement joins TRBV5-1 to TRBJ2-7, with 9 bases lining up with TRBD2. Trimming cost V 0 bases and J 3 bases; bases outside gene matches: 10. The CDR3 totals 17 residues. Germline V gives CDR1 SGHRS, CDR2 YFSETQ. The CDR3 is CASSLDRPTSGSYEQYF. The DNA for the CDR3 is TGCGCCAGCAGCTTGGATCGGCCGACTAGCGGAAGCTACGAGCAGTACTTC.

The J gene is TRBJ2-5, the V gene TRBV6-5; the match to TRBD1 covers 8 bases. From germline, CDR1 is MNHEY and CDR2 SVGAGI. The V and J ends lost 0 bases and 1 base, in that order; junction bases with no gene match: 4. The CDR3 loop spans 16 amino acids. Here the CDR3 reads CASSYSAQGGQETQYF. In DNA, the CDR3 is TGTGCCAGCAGTTACTCGGCACAGGGGGGCCAAGAGACCCAGTACTTC.

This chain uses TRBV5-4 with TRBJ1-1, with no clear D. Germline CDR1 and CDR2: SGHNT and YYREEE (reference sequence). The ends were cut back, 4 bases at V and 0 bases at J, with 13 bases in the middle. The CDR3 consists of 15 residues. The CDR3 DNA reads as TGTGCCAGCAGCCCGAATACACAAATGAACACTGAAGCTTTCTTT. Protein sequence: CASSPNTQMNTEAFF.

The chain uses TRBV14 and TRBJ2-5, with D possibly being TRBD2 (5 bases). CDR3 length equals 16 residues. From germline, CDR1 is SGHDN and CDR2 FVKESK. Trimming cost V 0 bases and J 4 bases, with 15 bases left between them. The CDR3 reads CASSQEGLEEAETQYF. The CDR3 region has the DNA TGTGCCAGCAGCCAAGAAGGCTTGGAGGAGGCAGAGACCCAGTACTTC.

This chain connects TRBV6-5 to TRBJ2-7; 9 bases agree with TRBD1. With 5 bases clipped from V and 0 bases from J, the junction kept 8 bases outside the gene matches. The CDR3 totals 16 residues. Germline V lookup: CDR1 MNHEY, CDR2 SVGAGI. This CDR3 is CASSNYRGPSSYEQYF. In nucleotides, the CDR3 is TGTGCCAGCAGTAACTACAGGGGGCCGAGCTCCTACGAGCAGTACTTC.

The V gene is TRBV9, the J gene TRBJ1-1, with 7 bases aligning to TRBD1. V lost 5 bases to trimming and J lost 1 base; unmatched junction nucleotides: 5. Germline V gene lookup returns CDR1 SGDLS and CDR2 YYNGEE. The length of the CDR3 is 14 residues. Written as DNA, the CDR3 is TGTGCCAGCAGTCCACAGGGGACGAACACTGAAGCTTTCTTT. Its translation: CASSPQGTNTEAFF.

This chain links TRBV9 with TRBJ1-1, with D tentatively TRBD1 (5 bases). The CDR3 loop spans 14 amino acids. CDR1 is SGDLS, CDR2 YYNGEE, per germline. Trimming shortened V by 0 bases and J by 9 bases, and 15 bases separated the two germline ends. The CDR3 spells CASSVDGTTPQAFF. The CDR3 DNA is TGTGCCAGCAGCGTAGATGGGACTACGCCTCAAGCTTTCTTT.

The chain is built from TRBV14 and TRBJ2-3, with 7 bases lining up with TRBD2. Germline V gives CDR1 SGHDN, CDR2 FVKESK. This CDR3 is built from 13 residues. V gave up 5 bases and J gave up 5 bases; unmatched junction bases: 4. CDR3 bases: TGTGCCAGCAGCAGCCCGGGGGGAGATACGCAGTATTTT. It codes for CASSSPGGDTQYF.

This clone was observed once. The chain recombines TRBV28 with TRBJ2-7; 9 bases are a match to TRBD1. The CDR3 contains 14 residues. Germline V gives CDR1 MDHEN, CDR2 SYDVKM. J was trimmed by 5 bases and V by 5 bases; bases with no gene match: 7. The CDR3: CASSGQGFLHEQYF. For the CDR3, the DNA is TGTGCCAGCAGTGGACAGGGGTTCCTGCACGAGCAGTACTTC.

CDR3 sequence reads: CAWSGGAGANVLTF. For the CDR3, the DNA is TGTGCCTGGAGTGGGGGGGCTGGGGCCAACGTCCTGACTTTC. The V and J genes are TRBV30 and TRBJ2-6, with D perhaps TRBD2 (6 bases). This CDR3 has 14 amino acids. Trimming took off 1 base at V and 2 bases at J, with 6 bases between the two ends. Germline CDR1 and CDR2: GTSNPN and SVGIG (reference sequence).

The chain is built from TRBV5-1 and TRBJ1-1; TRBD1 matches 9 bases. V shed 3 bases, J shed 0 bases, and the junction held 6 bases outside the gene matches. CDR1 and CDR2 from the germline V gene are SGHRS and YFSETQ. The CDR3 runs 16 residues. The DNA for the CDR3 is TGCGCCAGCAGCTGGGACAGGGATGGGATGAACACTGAAGCTTTCTTT. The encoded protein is CASSWDRDGMNTEAFF.

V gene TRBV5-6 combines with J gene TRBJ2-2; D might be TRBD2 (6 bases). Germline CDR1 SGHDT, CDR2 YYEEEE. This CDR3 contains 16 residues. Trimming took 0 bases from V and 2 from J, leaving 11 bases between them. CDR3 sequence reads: CASSLAQGGNTGELFF. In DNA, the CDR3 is TGTGCCAGCAGCTTGGCTCAGGGAGGAAACACCGGGGAGCTGTTTTTT.

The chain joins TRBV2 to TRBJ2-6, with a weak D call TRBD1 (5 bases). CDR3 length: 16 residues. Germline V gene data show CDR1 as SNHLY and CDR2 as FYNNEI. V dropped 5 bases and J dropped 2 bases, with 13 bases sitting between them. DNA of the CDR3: TGTGCCAGCAGTCTTAATAGGGGCGCTGGGGCCAACGTCCTGACTTTC. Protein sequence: CASSLNRGAGANVLTF.

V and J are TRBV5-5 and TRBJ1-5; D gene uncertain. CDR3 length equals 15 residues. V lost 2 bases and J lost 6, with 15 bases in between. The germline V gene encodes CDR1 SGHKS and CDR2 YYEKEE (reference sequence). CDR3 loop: CASSFLFGDGQPQHF. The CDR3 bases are TGTGCCAGCAGCTTTCTATTCGGGGATGGTCAGCCCCAGCATTTT.

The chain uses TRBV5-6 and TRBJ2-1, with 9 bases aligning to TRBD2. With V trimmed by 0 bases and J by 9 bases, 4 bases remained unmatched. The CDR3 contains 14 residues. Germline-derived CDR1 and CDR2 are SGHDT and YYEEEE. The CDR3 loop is CASSLGGLALEQFF. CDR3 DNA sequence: TGTGCCAGCAGCTTGGGAGGACTAGCGCTTGAGCAGTTCTTC.

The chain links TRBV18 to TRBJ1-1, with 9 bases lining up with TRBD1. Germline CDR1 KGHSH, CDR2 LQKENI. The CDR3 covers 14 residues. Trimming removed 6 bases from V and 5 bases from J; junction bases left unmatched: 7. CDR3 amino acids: CASSLQGAGTEAFF. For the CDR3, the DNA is TGTGCCAGCTCTCTACAGGGGGCTGGGACTGAAGCTTTCTTT.

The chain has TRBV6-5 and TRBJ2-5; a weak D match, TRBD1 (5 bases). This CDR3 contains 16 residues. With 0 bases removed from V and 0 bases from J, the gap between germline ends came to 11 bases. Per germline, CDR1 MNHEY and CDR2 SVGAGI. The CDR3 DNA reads TGTGCCAGCAGTTACTCGCCTAAGGGGTACCAAGAGACCCAGTACTTC. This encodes CASSYSPKGYQETQYF.

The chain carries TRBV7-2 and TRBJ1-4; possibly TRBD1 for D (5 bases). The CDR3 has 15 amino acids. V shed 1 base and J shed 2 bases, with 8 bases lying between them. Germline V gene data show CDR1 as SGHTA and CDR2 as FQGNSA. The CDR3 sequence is CASSLDRWTNEKLFF. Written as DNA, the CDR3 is TGTGCCAGCAGCTTAGACAGGTGGACTAATGAAAAACTGTTTTTT. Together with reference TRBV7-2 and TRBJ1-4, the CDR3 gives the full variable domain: GAGVSQSPSNKVTEKGKDVELRCDPISGHTALYWYRQSLGQGLEFLIYFQGNSAPDKSGLPSDRFSAERTGGSVSTLTIQRTQQEDSAVYLCASSLDRWTNEKLFFGSGTQLSVL.